These T cell receptor beta chains were read from a single sample in a study of OX40 agonist ivuxolimab in advanced cancers. The table came from immunoSEQ multiplex PCR; TCRdb's copy has only in-frame clones and leaves some out. The sample carries almost 70,000 clones, more than 85% recorded once. The source material was CD4+ or CD8+ T cells sorted from blood, sampled in a trial of the OX40 agonist ivuxolimab. These receptors were collected from an adult with an advanced solid tumor such as melanoma, head and neck, liver or kidney cancer. Both conserved end residues are part of each CDR3. Fields, in order: J gene, clone size, V gene, CDR3 protein. Expanded clones are given a class, and other clones once, few, many or no size at all.

TRBJ2-7	NA	TRBV5-1	CASSWGLAGGSYEQYF
TRBJ2-1	NA	TRBV4-1	CASSQRQREGQSSYNEQFF
TRBJ2-3	NA	TRBV6-5	CASSYTSTDTQYF
TRBJ1-2	NA	TRBV5-1	CASSVEQGRIDGYTF
TRBJ2-1	NA	TRBV11-3	CASSLAGRGEQFF
TRBJ1-2	NA	TRBV2	CASSFGSYGYTF
TRBJ2-7	NA	TRBV9	CASSREPGGGYEQYF
TRBJ1-5	NA	TRBV11-2	CASSPSRGGASNQPQHF
TRBJ2-3	NA	TRBV9	CASSSSGRHTDTQYF
TRBJ1-3	NA	TRBV19	CASSTQGNSGNTIYF
TRBJ2-5	once	TRBV6-5	CASSPLSPRETQYF
TRBJ1-1	NA	TRBV6-1	CASSRDRFEAFF
TRBJ1-1	NA	TRBV7-3	CASSLRTGGTEAFF